This T cell receptor beta chain was sequenced during a study of a mutant IDH1 vaccine in newly diagnosed glioma. Study summary: Treated patients comprised 62.5% males and around 40% females, mean age roughly 43 years.

As to time point: baseline, week 1 (first vaccination visit). Treatment described: pre-vaccination baseline after standard-of-care therapy. Each astrocytoma in the donors was new, WHO grade 3 or 4, IDH1-mutant and ATRX-lost. The method was immunoSEQ multiplex PCR; TCRdb's version includes in-frame clones alone and lacks a portion of them. This table has tens of thousands of clones, about four fifths appearing once. Study findings and constraints: Pseudoprogression appears to have had no connection to changes in top peripheral T cell clonotypes. Patients showed vaccine-induced immune responses at a rate of roughly 93%.

The CDR3 has 13 residues. Germline V gene data show CDR1 as MGHDK and CDR2 as SYGVNS. V lost 2 bases and J 2 bases, leaving 6 bases between the germline ends. Comment on this clone: Antigen: not known.

The chain couples TRBV25-1 to TRBJ1-1; the D gene is possibly TRBD1 (5 bases). The sequence derives from a woman aged 50 to 60 with glioma. The input for sequencing was PBMCs, taken from a glioma patient treated with radiotherapy, temozolomide or both. CDR3 sequence reads: CASSEQGNTEAFF. CDR3 DNA sequence: TGTGCCAGCAGTGAACAGGGTAACACTGAAGCTTTCTTT.